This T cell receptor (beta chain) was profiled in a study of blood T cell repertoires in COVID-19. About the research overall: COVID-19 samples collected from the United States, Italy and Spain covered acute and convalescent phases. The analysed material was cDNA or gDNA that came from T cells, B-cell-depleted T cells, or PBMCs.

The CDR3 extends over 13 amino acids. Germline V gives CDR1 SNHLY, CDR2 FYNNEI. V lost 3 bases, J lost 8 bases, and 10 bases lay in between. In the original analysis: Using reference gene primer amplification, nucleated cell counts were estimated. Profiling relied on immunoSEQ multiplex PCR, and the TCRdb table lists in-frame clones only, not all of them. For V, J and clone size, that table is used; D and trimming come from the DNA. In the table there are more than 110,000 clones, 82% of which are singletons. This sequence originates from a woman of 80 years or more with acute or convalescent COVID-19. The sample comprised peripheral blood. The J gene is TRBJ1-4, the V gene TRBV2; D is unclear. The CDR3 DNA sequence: TGTGCCAGCAGTGATCTTCGCGGCGAAAAACTGTTTTTT. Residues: CASSDLRGEKLFF.